One sample yielded the 5 T cell receptor beta chains listed below, sequenced in a study of metastatic and nonmetastatic thyroid tumors. TCRdb re-processed the PCR reads through MiXCR. The sample shows roughly 20,000 clones, around a third of them seen only once. Patients underwent thyroid surgery, and none had received any treatment before it. Sequenced material: tumor tissue. These receptors all stem from a male donor with papillary thyroid cancer or a benign thyroid nodule (not recorded which). Some clones in this sample may be carry-over from other donors' samples.

The chain carries TRBV5-1 and TRBJ2-1; tentatively, D is TRBD2 (6 bases). V was cut by 4 bases and J by 4 bases, with 12 bases left in between. CDR3 length: 14 residues. Germline CDR1 and CDR2: SGHRS and YFSETQ. The CDR3 protein is CASSPSVTYNEQFF. The CDR3 nucleotides are TGCGCCAGCAGCCCTAGCGTAACATACAATGAGCAGTTCTTC.

The chain has TRBV18 and TRBJ2-1, with D perhaps assigned TRBD1 or TRBD2 (7 bases each). Between the trimmed V and J ends, which lost 0 bases and 7 bases, there was a span of 19 bases. From germline, CDR1 is KGHSH and CDR2 LQKENI. The CDR3 loop spans 17 amino acids. The CDR3 loop is CASSPPNWQGEGNEQFF. The DNA for the CDR3 is TGTGCCAGCTCACCACCGAACTGGCAGGGGGAGGGGAATGAGCAGTTCTTC.

There are many counts of this clone. The V call is TRBV4-1, the J call TRBJ2-7; 7 bases fit TRBD1. Trimming took 6 bases from V and 0 from J; bases not matched to a gene: 5. The CDR3 sequence is 14 residues long. CDR1 and CDR2 from the germline V gene are MGHRA and YSYEKL. In DNA form, the CDR3 reads TGCGCCAGCAGTCCCGGGGACAGCTCCTACGAGCAGTACTTC. Its translation is CASSPGDSSYEQYF.

Of note for this clone: The germline gene is not matched at one end of the junction; a read error may be the cause. The chain is built from TRBV20-1 and TRBJ2-7, with D hard to call. The CDR3 contains 15 residues. Germline V gives CDR1 DFQATT, CDR2 SNEGSKA (reference sequence). This CDR3 reads CSASDRDKRTYEQYF. The CDR3 nucleotides read TGTAGTGCCAGTGATCGAGATAAGCGTACCTACGAGCAGTACTTC.

The gene calls are TRBV20-1 and TRBJ2-7; TRBD2 is a possible D gene (6 bases). V lost 6 bases and J lost 3, with 12 bases in between. CDR3 length: 12 amino acids. Germline V gene data show CDR1 as DFQATT and CDR2 as SNEGSKA (reference sequence). The CDR3 nucleotides are TGCAGTGCCGGCGGGATCCTCTACGAGCAGTACTTC. Translated, it gives CSAGGILYEQYF.